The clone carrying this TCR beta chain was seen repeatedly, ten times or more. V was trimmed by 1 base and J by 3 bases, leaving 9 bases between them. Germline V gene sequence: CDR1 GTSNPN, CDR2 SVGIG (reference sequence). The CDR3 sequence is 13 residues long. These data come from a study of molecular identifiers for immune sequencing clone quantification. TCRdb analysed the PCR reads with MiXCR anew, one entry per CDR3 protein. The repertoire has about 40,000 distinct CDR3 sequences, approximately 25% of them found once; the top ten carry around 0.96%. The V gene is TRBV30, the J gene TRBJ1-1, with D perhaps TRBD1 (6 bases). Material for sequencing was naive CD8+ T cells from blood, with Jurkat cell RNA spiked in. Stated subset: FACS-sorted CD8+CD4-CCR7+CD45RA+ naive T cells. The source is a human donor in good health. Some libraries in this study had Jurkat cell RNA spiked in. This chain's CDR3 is CAWSGGADTEAFF. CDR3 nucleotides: TGTGCCTGGAGTGGGGGGGCAGACACTGAAGCTTTCTTT. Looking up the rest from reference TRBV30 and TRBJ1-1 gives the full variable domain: SQTIHQWPATLVQPVGSPLSLECTVEGTSNPNLYWYRQAAGRGLQLLFYSVGIGQISSEVPQNLSASRPQDRQFILSSKKLLLSDSGFYLCAWSGGADTEAFFGQGTRLTVV.